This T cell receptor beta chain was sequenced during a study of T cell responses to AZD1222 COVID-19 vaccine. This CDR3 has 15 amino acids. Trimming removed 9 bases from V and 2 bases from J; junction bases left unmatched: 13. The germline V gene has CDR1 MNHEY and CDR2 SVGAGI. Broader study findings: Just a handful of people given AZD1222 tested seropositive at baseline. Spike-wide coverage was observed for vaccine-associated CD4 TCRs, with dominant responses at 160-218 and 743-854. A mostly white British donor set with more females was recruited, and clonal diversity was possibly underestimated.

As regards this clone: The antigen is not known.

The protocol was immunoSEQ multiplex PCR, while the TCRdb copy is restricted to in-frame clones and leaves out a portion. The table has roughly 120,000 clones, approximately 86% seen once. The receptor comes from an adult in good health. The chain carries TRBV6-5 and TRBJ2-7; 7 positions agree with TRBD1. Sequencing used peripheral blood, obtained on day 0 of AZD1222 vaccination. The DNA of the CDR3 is TGTGCCAGGGGACAGACGAGCGACCTAACCTACGAGCAGTACTTC. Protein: CARGQTSDLTYEQYF.